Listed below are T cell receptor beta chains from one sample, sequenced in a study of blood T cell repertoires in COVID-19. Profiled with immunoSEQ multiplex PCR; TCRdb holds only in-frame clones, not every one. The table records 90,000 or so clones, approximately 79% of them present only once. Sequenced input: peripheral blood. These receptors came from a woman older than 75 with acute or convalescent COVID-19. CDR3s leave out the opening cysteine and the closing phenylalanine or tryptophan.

cdr3_aa: ASSLEGRQGGQETQY
j_call: TRBJ2-5
v_call: TRBV5-4

cdr3_aa: ASSMDRNSNQPQH
j_call: TRBJ1-5
v_call: TRBV6-6

cdr3_aa: ASSLAAVIMNTEAF
j_call: TRBJ1-1
v_call: TRBV7-2

cdr3_aa: ASSLRQGETQY
j_call: TRBJ2-5
v_call: TRBV12-3/TRBV12-4

cdr3_aa: ASSAYATGGNTEAF
j_call: TRBJ1-1
v_call: TRBV6-1

cdr3_aa: ASSPGPNSPLH
j_call: TRBJ1-6
v_call: TRBV18

cdr3_aa: ASSPGQSNEKLF
j_call: TRBJ1-4
v_call: TRBV18

cdr3_aa: AISGGSVDEQF
j_call: TRBJ2-1
v_call: TRBV10-3

cdr3_aa: SVEQGSTEAF
j_call: TRBJ1-1
v_call: TRBV29-1

cdr3_aa: ASSLQGGNTGELF
j_call: TRBJ2-2
v_call: TRBV7-8

cdr3_aa: ASSFLAPGEAF
j_call: TRBJ1-1
v_call: TRBV11-2

cdr3_aa: ASSLLGLVYGYT
j_call: TRBJ1-2
v_call: TRBV7-2

cdr3_aa: ASSPGTGRAPYEQY
j_call: TRBJ2-7
v_call: TRBV5-5

cdr3_aa: ASREYYYGYT
j_call: TRBJ1-2
v_call: TRBV2

cdr3_aa: SASRRGKGSTDTQY
j_call: TRBJ2-3
v_call: TRBV20-1

cdr3_aa: ASSINGLAGSQETQY
j_call: TRBJ2-5
v_call: TRBV19

cdr3_aa: ASSQSWRESTDTQY
j_call: TRBJ2-3
v_call: TRBV3-1/TRBV3-2

cdr3_aa: AWSVPAGMNEQF
j_call: TRBJ2-1
v_call: TRBV30

cdr3_aa: ARGLSGGVDTEAF
j_call: TRBJ1-1
v_call: TRBV7-5

cdr3_aa: SALTGTRGDTQY
j_call: TRBJ2-3
v_call: TRBV29-1

cdr3_aa: ASSEQGPGELF
j_call: TRBJ2-2
v_call: TRBV2

cdr3_aa: ASSSGLSGNTIY
j_call: TRBJ1-3
v_call: TRBV5-6

cdr3_aa: ASSPTGHNYGYT
j_call: TRBJ1-2
v_call: TRBV6-2/TRBV6-3

cdr3_aa: ASSASGGKTYEQY
j_call: TRBJ2-7
v_call: TRBV3-1/TRBV3-2

cdr3_aa: ASSLYGGAPRTEAF
j_call: TRBJ1-1
v_call: TRBV5-5

cdr3_aa: ASSDGGQGHNEKLF
j_call: TRBJ1-4
v_call: TRBV6-4

cdr3_aa: ASSSSGRTGGNSPLH
j_call: TRBJ1-6
v_call: TRBV5-1

cdr3_aa: SASTGWIRGNQPQH
j_call: TRBJ1-5
v_call: TRBV20-1

cdr3_aa: ASSQKVPTETEAF
j_call: TRBJ1-1
v_call: TRBV4-2